The 8 T cell receptor beta chains reported below all come from one sample, sequenced in a study of T cell responses to AZD1222 COVID-19 vaccine. The assay was immunoSEQ multiplex PCR, and TCRdb's table has in-frame clones only and misses some. The sample carries 140,000 to 150,000 clones, approximately 89% recorded once. The material sequenced was peripheral blood, taken 28 days after the second AZD1222 dose. These receptors were taken from an adult who received the AZD1222 COVID-19 vaccine.

J is TRBJ2-4 and V is TRBV7-2; TRBD1 matches at 8 bases. The CDR3 consists of 14 residues. V lost 3 bases and J lost 8; bases outside the gene matches: 6. Germline V lookup: CDR1 SGHTA, CDR2 FQGNSA. The CDR3 loop is CASSLDRALDIQYF. CDR3 DNA sequence: TGTGCCAGCAGCTTGGACAGGGCTTTAGACATTCAGTACTTC.

The chain recombines TRBV4-2 with TRBJ2-1, with unresolved D. This CDR3 is built from 15 residues. Germline V CDR1 and CDR2: LGHNA, YNFKEQ. V lost 1 base and J 6 bases, leaving 13 bases between the germline ends. The CDR3 coding sequence is TGTGCCAGCAGCCAAGGGGGTTTGAGCCTCAATGAGCAGTTCTTC. It codes for CASSQGGLSLNEQFF.

This chain links TRBV4-3 with TRBJ2-1; 8 positions match TRBD1. Germline lookup yields CDR1 LGHNA and CDR2 YSLEER. The CDR3 has 16 amino acids. Unmatched junction bases numbered 5, after V lost 2 bases and J lost 2 bases. DNA of the CDR3: TGCGCCAGCAGCCAATCCAGGGGGCTGACCTACAATGAGCAGTTCTTC. Amino acid sequence: CASSQSRGLTYNEQFF.

This sequence joins TRBV12-5 and TRBJ2-2, with 8 nucleotides matching TRBD1. This CDR3 is built from 16 residues. The ends lost 5 bases at V and 3 bases at J; junction bases unmatched: 8. The germline CDR1 and CDR2 sequences are LGHNT and FRNRAP. CDR3 sequence: CASGPTGTGYTGELFF. CDR3 bases: TGTGCTAGTGGTCCAACCGGGACAGGATACACCGGGGAGCTGTTTTTT.

This clone was detected only once. The chain recombines TRBV5-4 with TRBJ2-5; D possibly corresponds to TRBD2 (5 bases). The germline CDR1 and CDR2 sequences are SGHNT and YYREEE (reference sequence). The CDR3 totals 16 residues. Deletions cut 0 bases from V and 1 base from J, with 13 bases between. In nucleotides, the CDR3 is TGTGCCAGCAGCTTGGGTCTAGCCTCGGGCCAAGAGACCCAGTACTTC. Translation: CASSLGLASGQETQYF.

The J gene is TRBJ1-1, the V gene TRBV29-1, with a weak D call TRBD1 (5 bases). Germline lookup yields CDR1 SQVTM and CDR2 ANQGSEA. The CDR3 sequence is 12 residues long. V was clipped by 6 bases and J by 4 bases, with 12 bases between them. The CDR3 protein is CSVQGTGTEAFF. The CDR3 DNA reads as TGCAGCGTCCAGGGTACGGGCACTGAAGCTTTCTTT.

This sequence joins TRBV30 and TRBJ2-3; D uncertain. CDR3 length: 12 residues. Trimming took 0 bases from V and 6 from J, leaving 7 bases between them. Germline CDR1 is GTSNPN and CDR2 is SVGIG (reference sequence). The CDR3 here is CAWSVGWDTQYF. The CDR3 nucleotides are TGTGCCTGGAGTGTAGGGTGGGATACGCAGTATTTT.

V is TRBV20-1 and J is TRBJ1-2; maybe TRBD1 (6 bases). Germline lookup yields CDR1 DFQATT and CDR2 SNEGSKA (reference sequence). V shed 3 bases and J shed 3 bases, with 11 bases lying between them. CDR3 size: 13 residues. CDR3 in DNA: TGCAGTGCTAGTACGGACAGCTACTATGGCTACACCTTC. Residues: CSASTDSYYGYTF.